The clone carrying this T cell receptor beta chain was observed a handful of times. Its target is not known. PCR involved 60 Vbeta and 13 Jbeta primers. Only in-frame clones appear in the TCRdb table, and some are missing; sequencing was by immunoSEQ multiplex PCR. This sample has under 110,000 clones; 70% to 80% occur once, and the top ten carry over 2.5%. This sample was included in a study of cytomegalovirus exposure and HLA in healthy donors. The V and J ends lost 4 bases and 4 bases, in that order; junction bases with no gene match: 7. This CDR3 region has 16 residues. Germline lookup yields CDR1 SGHRS and CDR2 YFSETQ. General study findings and limits: Fewer N-insertions (relative to the approximately 670-donor mean) were reportedly seen in an Asian-associated ancestry cluster in a later analysis.

The specimen sequenced was PBMCs. The chain combines TRBV5-1 with TRBJ2-1; 11 bases fit TRBD2. This TCR was recovered from a female donor in good health and CMV-seronegative. For the CDR3, the DNA is TGCGCCAGCAGCCGTGTCGGGACTAGCGGTTACAATGAGCAGTTCTTC. This gives the protein CASSRVGTSGYNEQFF. Using reference TRBV5-1 and TRBJ2-1 for the parts outside the CDR3, the full variable domain is KAGVTQTPRYLIKTRGQQVTLSCSPISGHRSVSWYQQTPGQGLQFLFEYFSETQRNKGNFPGRFSGRQFSNSRSEMNVSTLELGDSALYLCASSRVGTSGYNEQFFGPGTRLTVL.